This paragraph reports one TCR beta chain. The CDR3 is made up of 14 amino acids. V was shortened by 7 bases and J by 3 bases, with 15 bases between the two germline ends. Germline V CDR1 and CDR2: SNHLY, FYNNEI. In the original analysis: From reference gene primer amplification, estimates of nucleated cell counts were derived. Sequenced by immunoSEQ multiplex PCR; TCRdb stores in-frame clones only, minus some. V, J and clone size are taken as reported in that table, and D and trimming were inferred from the DNA itself. In the table there are around 250,000 clones, roughly 90% of which are singletons. The sample originates from a study of blood T cell repertoires in COVID-19. Looking at the study overall: Samples of COVID-19 (acute and convalescent) were obtained from the United States, Italy and Spain.

J is TRBJ1-1 and V is TRBV2; D is possibly TRBD1 (5 bases). Sequenced: peripheral blood. This receptor was identified in a woman under 40 with active or convalescent COVID-19. The CDR3 is CASMGGRGDTEAFF. The CDR3, as DNA: TGTGCCAGCATGGGGGGTCGGGGAGACACTGAAGCTTTCTTT.